These 13 T cell receptor beta chains came from one sample sequenced in a study of blood T cell repertoires in COVID-19. Produced via immunoSEQ multiplex PCR; TCRdb's table is partial and in-frame only. The sample lists about 98,000 clones; approximately 90% were seen once. Input material: peripheral blood. Receptors originate from a woman in her forties or fifties with COVID-19, enrolled during active disease.

V gene TRBV15 combines with J gene TRBJ2-5; perhaps TRBD1 as D (5 bases). This CDR3 has 15 residues. With 0 bases removed from V and 5 bases from J, the gap between germline ends came to 13 bases. Germline V CDR1 and CDR2: LNHNV, YYDKDF (reference sequence). The CDR3 is CATSRDFGATETQYF. For the CDR3, the DNA is TGTGCCACCAGCAGAGATTTTGGGGCTACGGAGACCCAGTACTTC.

This chain connects TRBV9 to TRBJ1-2; D remains ambiguous. This CDR3 region has 14 residues. Trimming cost V 0 bases and J 0 bases, with 6 bases left between them. CDR1 SGDLS and CDR2 YYNGEE come from the germline V gene. The CDR3 DNA sequence: TGTGCCAGCAGCGTAGGGAGAGCTAACTATGGCTACACCTTC. This translates into CASSVGRANYGYTF.

This clone occurred a few times. The chain uses TRBV6-6 and TRBJ2-1; D remains unclear. Germline V gene sequence: CDR1 MNHNY, CDR2 SVGAGI (reference sequence). The CDR3 consists of 13 residues. Trimming stripped 2 bases from V and 3 bases from J, with 5 bases between. The CDR3 sequence is CASSYRLYNEQFF. As DNA, the CDR3 is TGTGCCAGCAGTTACAGACTCTACAATGAGCAGTTCTTC.

The chain has TRBV7-2 and TRBJ2-3, with D uncertain. CDR1 is SGHTA and CDR2 is FQGNSA in the germline V gene. This CDR3 has 14 residues. V gave up 5 bases and J gave up 1 base, with 10 bases separating them. CDR3: CASSPTRGTDTQYF. In nucleotides, the CDR3 is TGTGCCAGCAGCCCCACTCGAGGCACAGATACGCAGTATTTT.

V usage is TRBV5-1 and J usage is TRBJ2-5; TRBD2 agrees at 9 bases. This CDR3 comprises 16 residues. Germline V CDR1 and CDR2: SGHRS, YFSETQ. V was clipped by 4 bases and J by 4 bases; unmatched bases: 11. The CDR3 DNA follows: TGCGCCAGCAGCCGGGTGTCTAGCGGGGCCCTAGAGACCCAGTACTTC. Translation: CASSRVSSGALETQYF.

The V call is TRBV9, the J call TRBJ1-2; no clear D gene. The CDR3 contains 13 residues. Germline-derived CDR1 and CDR2 are SGDLS and YYNGEE. Between the trimmed V and J ends, which lost 3 bases and 5 bases, there was a span of 11 bases. The CDR3, as DNA: TGTGCCAGCAGCGACACAGCTGCGTATGGCTACACCTTC. Its protein is CASSDTAAYGYTF.

The chain carries TRBV18 and TRBJ2-2; 10 bases line up with TRBD1. Germline V gene sequence: CDR1 KGHSH, CDR2 LQKENI. V shed 6 bases and J 1 base; nucleotides not matched to a gene: 2. The CDR3 consists of 15 residues. CDR3 coding DNA: TGTGCCAGCTCCGGGACAGGGGAGAACACCGGGGAGCTGTTTTTT. Translating it yields CASSGTGENTGELFF. Using reference TRBV18 and TRBJ2-2 for the parts outside the CDR3, the full variable domain is NAGVMQNPRHLVRRRGQEARLRCSPMKGHSHVYWYRQLPEEGLKFMVYLQKENIIDESGMPKERFSAEFPKEGPSILRIQQVVRGDSAAYFCASSGTGENTGELFFGEGSRLTVL.

The V and J genes are TRBV5-1 and TRBJ1-5; 8 bases map to TRBD1. In germline, CDR1 is SGHRS, CDR2 YFSETQ. V lost 2 bases and J lost 2; bases outside the gene matches: 3. This CDR3 has 15 amino acids. In DNA, the CDR3 is TGCGCCAGCAGCTTACAGGGGGAAGGCAATCAGCCCCAGCATTTT. Translating it yields CASSLQGEGNQPQHF.

V is TRBV6-1 and J is TRBJ2-5; 9 nucleotides line up with TRBD2. This CDR3 has 18 amino acids. Germline V gene data show CDR1 as MNHNS and CDR2 as SASEGT. V gave up 3 bases and J gave up 0 bases; unmatched junction bases: 11. CDR3 sequence (DNA): TGTGCCAGCAGTGATCTTCCTAGCGGGATTTCGTACCAAGAGACCCAGTACTTC. It specifies CASSDLPSGISYQETQYF.

This chain links TRBV4-2 with TRBJ2-5, with TRBD2 matching 11 bases. The CDR3 runs to 17 residues. The junction had 6 bases not matched to a gene; V was cut back by 3 bases and J by 0 bases. Germline V gene sequence: CDR1 LGHNA, CDR2 YNFKEQ. The CDR3: CASSQSTSGSYQETQYF. The CDR3 nucleotides are TGTGCCAGCAGCCAGTCCACTAGCGGGAGCTACCAAGAGACCCAGTACTTC.

The genes are TRBV7-9 and TRBJ1-5; D is unclear. This CDR3 is built from 14 residues. V was trimmed by 3 bases and J by 0 bases, leaving 6 bases between them. Germline loops: CDR1 SEHNR, CDR2 FQNEAQ (reference sequence). Here the CDR3 reads CASSFGYSNQPQHF. The CDR3 DNA follows: TGTGCCAGCAGCTTCGGGTATAGCAATCAGCCCCAGCATTTT.

V gene TRBV7-9 combines with J gene TRBJ2-7; unclear D gene. Germline V gene data show CDR1 as SEHNR and CDR2 as FQNEAQ (reference sequence). This CDR3 region has 14 residues. Trimming took off 1 base at V and 5 bases at J, with 12 bases between the two ends. CDR3 region: CASSLGLAPHEQYF. Here the CDR3 DNA reads TGTGCCAGCAGCTTAGGACTGGCCCCTCACGAGCAGTACTTC.

The genes are TRBV30 and TRBJ2-7; the D gene is possibly TRBD1 (5 bases). Per germline, CDR1 GTSNPN and CDR2 SVGIG (reference sequence). The CDR3 has 11 amino acids. The V and J ends lost 4 bases and 6 bases respectively, with 10 bases between them. In nucleotides, the CDR3 is TGTGCCTGGACCCAGGGTTCCGAGCAGTACTTC. Encoded protein: CAWTQGSEQYF.